This T cell receptor (beta chain) was recovered during a study of CD8 T cells in ankylosing spondylitis. Note on this clonotype: What it binds is not known.

Germline V lookup: CDR1 SGHAT, CDR2 FQNNGV. V lost 3 bases, J lost 2 bases, and 13 bases lay in between. The CDR3 contains 15 residues. For TCR beta, libraries came from quantitative 5'-RACE with molecular barcodes. Each CDR3 protein gets one entry after TCRdb re-called the 5' RACE reads with MiXCR. This repertoire shows under 450,000 distinct CDR3 sequences, approximately 22% found once; its top ten account for around 13%. Findings of the study overall: Significant enrichment of disease-linked clones was reported in matched ankylosing spondylitis synovial fluid.

The receptor's source is a male donor with ankylosing spondylitis or in good health (not recorded which). The chain carries TRBV11-2 and TRBJ2-5; possible D gene TRBD1, 6 bases. Material: blood, either unsorted or a sorted T cell fraction (not recorded which). The CDR3 DNA sequence: TGTGCCAGCAGCTTCGCAGGGGTTGGACAAGAGACCCAGTACTTC. Its translation is CASSFAGVGQETQYF. Supplemented by reference TRBV11-2 and TRBJ2-5, the full variable domain reads EAGVAQSPRYKIIEKRQSVAFWCNPISGHATLYWYQQILGQGPKLLIQFQNNGVVDDSQLPKDRFSAERLKGVDSTLKIQPAKLEDSAVYLCASSFAGVGQETQYFGPGTRLLVL.